A single sample is the source of the 21 T cell receptor beta chains below, sequenced in a study of CD8 T cells in ankylosing spondylitis. A single record per CDR3 protein comes from TCRdb applying MiXCR to the 5' RACE reads. Of roughly 180,000 distinct CDR3 sequences in the sample, 13% were seen once. Material: blood, either unsorted or a sorted T cell fraction (not recorded which). The source of these receptors is a male donor with ankylosing spondylitis or in good health (not recorded which).

This clonotype was detected many times. The V and J genes are TRBV4-1 and TRBJ2-7; 8 nucleotides line up with TRBD1. CDR1 is MGHRA and CDR2 is YSYEKL in the germline V gene. V lost 2 bases, J lost 2 bases, and 8 bases stayed unmatched. CDR3 length equals 16 residues. In DNA, the CDR3 is TGCGCCAGCAGCCAAAGCCACAGGGGGTTAACCTACGAGCAGTACTTC. This gives the protein CASSQSHRGLTYEQYF.

This clonotype has a count of ten or more. The chain has TRBV29-1 and TRBJ2-1; TRBD1 might be the D (6 bases). The CDR3 runs 12 residues. In germline, CDR1 is SQVTM, CDR2 ANQGSEA. The germline V and J ends were trimmed by 7 bases and 8 bases, with 15 bases remaining between them. CDR3 residues: CSAGWGLDEQFF. As DNA, the CDR3 is TGCAGCGCGGGTTGGGGGCTCGATGAGCAGTTCTTC.

This clonotype came up a few times. The chain carries TRBV7-8 and TRBJ1-2; 10 bases are shared with TRBD1. Germline V gives CDR1 SGHVS, CDR2 FQNEAQ. Trimming took 5 bases from V and 6 from J; bases not matched to a gene: 6. The CDR3 covers 14 residues. The CDR3 loop reads CASSLPGTGDGYTF. CDR3 DNA: TGTGCCAGCAGCCTTCCCGGGACAGGGGATGGCTACACCTTC. The whole variable domain, filled in from reference TRBV7-8 and TRBJ1-2, reads GAGVSQSPRYKVAKRGQDVALRCDPISGHVSLFWYQQALGQGPEFLTYFQNEAQLDKSGLPSDRFFAERPEGSVSTLKIQRTQQEDSAVYLCASSLPGTGDGYTFGSGTRLTVV.

J is TRBJ2-2 and V is TRBV6-2 or TRBV6-3, with D uncertain. CDR3 length: 13 residues. V was clipped by 7 bases and J by 3 bases, with 9 bases between them. Germline CDR1 reads MNHEY; CDR2 reads SVGEGT. CDR3 in amino acids: CASTLIDTGELFF. The CDR3 region has the DNA TGTGCCAGCACCCTAATAGACACCGGGGAGCTGTTTTTT.

The V and J genes are TRBV12-3 or TRBV12-4 and TRBJ2-1; D is undetermined. CDR3 length: 15 amino acids. V shed 6 bases and J shed 0 bases, with 12 bases lying between them. In DNA, the CDR3 is TGTGCCAGCAGGATCAGACTCCCCTCCTACAATGAGCAGTTCTTC. This sequence encodes CASRIRLPSYNEQFF.

Ten or more counts support this clonotype. V usage is TRBV12-3 or TRBV12-4 and J usage is TRBJ2-7; perhaps TRBD1 as D (5 bases). The CDR3 has 15 residues. The V gene lost 5 bases and the J gene lost 5 bases, with 19 bases spanning the gap. This chain's CDR3 is CASSPVDGARDEQYF. CDR3 DNA: TGTGCCAGCAGTCCGGTGGATGGGGCAAGGGACGAGCAGTACTTC.

The chain is built from TRBV4-1 and TRBJ2-1; D is uncertain. Germline V gene data show CDR1 as MGHRA and CDR2 as YSYEKL. V shed 1 base and J shed 9 bases, with 16 bases lying between them. The CDR3 sequence is 15 residues long. In nucleotides, the CDR3 is TGCGCCAGCAGCCAAGCGGCCCAATGGGTCGGTGAGCAGTTCTTC. As protein: CASSQAAQWVGEQFF.

This clonotype has more than one count but fewer than ten. The chain joins TRBV7-9 to TRBJ2-7; 7 bases match TRBD1. Germline trimming cut 4 bases from V and 1 base from J; bases unmatched to any gene: 7. The CDR3 loop spans 15 amino acids. Per the germline V gene, CDR1 is SEHNR and CDR2 is FQNEAQ (reference sequence). Here the CDR3 reads CASSSSGTASYEQYF. The DNA of the CDR3 is TGTGCCAGCAGCTCCTCTGGGACAGCATCCTACGAGCAGTACTTC.

This clonotype has just a few counts. This chain links TRBV6-5 with TRBJ2-1; tentatively, D is TRBD1 (6 bases). CDR1 is MNHEY, CDR2 SVGAGI, per germline. V was shortened by 3 bases and J by 0 bases, with 9 bases between the two germline ends. CDR3 length: 15 residues. The CDR3 DNA reads TGTGCCAGCAGTTATGCGGACAGCTCCTACAATGAGCAGTTCTTC. Protein: CASSYADSSYNEQFF.

This clonotype was observed a handful of times. The chain couples TRBV9 to TRBJ1-6, with D possibly TRBD1 on 6 matching bases. V lost 0 bases and J 6 bases, leaving 13 bases between the germline ends. The germline V gene encodes CDR1 SGDLS and CDR2 YYNGEE. This CDR3 is 16 amino acids long. The CDR3 DNA sequence: TGTGCCAGCAGCGTAGCGGGCAGGGGAAGTAATTCACCCCTCCACTTT. Encoded protein: CASSVAGRGSNSPLHF.

This clonotype has only a few counts. The chain employs TRBV27 and TRBJ2-7, with 9 bases identical to TRBD1. CDR1 is MNHEY, CDR2 SMNVEV, per germline (reference sequence). Unmatched junction bases numbered 6, after V lost 7 bases and J lost 5 bases. This CDR3 spans 13 amino acids. The CDR3 DNA reads as TGTGCCAGCACCCCGACAGGGGGGGACGAGCAGTACTTC. Translated, it gives CASTPTGGDEQYF.

This clonotype has a handful of counts. This rearrangement joins TRBV9 to TRBJ2-5, with 9 bases identical to TRBD2. The CDR3 runs 15 residues. Germline V gene sequence: CDR1 SGDLS, CDR2 YYNGEE. V lost 2 bases, J lost 5 bases, and 7 bases stayed unmatched. This CDR3 is CASSVLAGRWETQYF. CDR3 DNA sequence: TGTGCCAGCAGCGTCCTAGCGGGACGCTGGGAGACCCAGTACTTC. The entire variable domain, with the rest obtained from reference TRBV9 and TRBJ2-5, is as follows: DSGVTQTPKHLITATGQRVTLRCSPRSGDLSVYWYQQSLDQGLQFLIQYYNGEERAKGNILERFSAQQFPDLHSELNLSSLELGDSALYFCASSVLAGRWETQYFGPGTRLLVL.

This clonotype was detected a few times. The rearrangement joins TRBV2 to TRBJ2-3, with 8 bases fitting TRBD1. Germline-derived CDR1 and CDR2 are SNHLY and FYNNEI. V gave up 3 bases and J gave up 2 bases; unmatched junction bases: 7. This CDR3 spans 16 amino acids. CDR3 protein: CASSDRGQGFTDTQYF. CDR3 sequence (DNA): TGTGCCAGCAGTGACCGAGGACAGGGTTTCACAGATACGCAGTATTTT. Complete variable domain (other parts from reference TRBV2 and TRBJ2-3): EPEVTQTPSHQVTQMGQEVILRCVPISNHLYFYWYRQILGQKVEFLVSFYNNEISEKSEIFDDQFSVERPDGSNFTLKIRSTKLEDSAMYFCASSDRGQGFTDTQYFGPGTRLTVL.

The table lists this clonotype with a few counts. V is TRBV7-2 and J is TRBJ1-1, with D hard to call. The CDR3 is made up of 13 amino acids. Germline V CDR1 and CDR2: SGHTA, FQGNSA. V was trimmed by 5 bases and J by 1 base, leaving 8 bases between them. This CDR3 reads CASSTSENTEAFF. The CDR3 nucleotides are TGTGCCAGCAGCACTTCAGAGAACACTGAAGCTTTCTTT.

CDR3 in amino acids: CASSLTAPSTEAFF. CDR3 DNA: TGTGCCAGCAGTCTGACAGCTCCTTCCACTGAAGCTTTCTTT. The rearrangement uses TRBV12-3 or TRBV12-4 and TRBJ1-1, with D perhaps TRBD1 (5 bases). The CDR3 extends over 14 amino acids. The V and J ends lost 5 bases and 4 bases respectively, with 14 bases between them.

This clonotype occurred many times. CDR3: CASSLGPFYEQYF. CDR3 DNA: TGTGCCAGCAGTTTAGGGCCGTTCTACGAGCAGTACTTC. The J gene is TRBJ2-7, the V gene TRBV12-3 or TRBV12-4; D ambiguous. Trimming took off 1 base at V and 3 bases at J, with 7 bases between the two ends. The CDR3 spans 13 residues.

This clonotype has a handful of counts. CDR3 region: CASGLPGTSAAHEQYF. CDR3 sequence (DNA): TGTGCTAGTGGTTTGCCCGGGACTAGCGCGGCGCACGAGCAGTACTTC. The chain combines TRBV12-5 with TRBJ2-7; TRBD2 aligns across 10 bases. This CDR3 comprises 16 residues. The V and J ends lost 2 bases and 5 bases, in that order; junction bases with no gene match: 9. CDR1 is LGHNT and CDR2 is FRNRAP in the germline V gene.

This clonotype appeared a few times. The V and J genes are TRBV5-1 and TRBJ2-7; the D is unclear. This CDR3 contains 16 residues. V gave up 4 bases and J gave up 1 base, with 18 bases separating them. Germline CDR1 SGHRS, CDR2 YFSETQ. The CDR3 loop is CASSPELVRQSYEQYF. Written as DNA, the CDR3 is TGCGCCAGCAGCCCGGAGTTGGTGAGGCAGTCCTACGAGCAGTACTTC.

The genes are TRBV7-9 and TRBJ2-1, with TRBD2 matching 9 bases. The CDR3 extends over 15 amino acids. The J segment lost 6 bases and the V segment lost 5 bases, leaving 8 bases of the junction unmatched. Per germline, CDR1 SEHNR and CDR2 FQNEAQ (reference sequence). CDR3 DNA: TGTGCCAGCAGCCCCACCGGGACTAGCTTCAATGAGCAGTTCTTC. Its translation: CASSPTGTSFNEQFF.

Ten or more counts support this clonotype. The chain recombines TRBV6-5 with TRBJ2-7; D is uncertain. The CDR3 is 14 amino acids. V was cut by 0 bases and J by 6 bases, with 12 bases left in between. Germline V gene sequence: CDR1 MNHEY, CDR2 SVGAGI. The CDR3 DNA sequence: TGTGCCAGCAGTTACTCGAGTCCCGGAGCCGAGCAGTACTTC. Its protein is CASSYSSPGAEQYF.

This clonotype appeared a few times. The V and J genes are TRBV2 and TRBJ2-7, with D perhaps matching TRBD2 (6 bases). This CDR3 has 14 residues. Germline lookup yields CDR1 SNHLY and CDR2 FYNNEI. V lost 11 bases to trimming and J lost 1 base, with 18 bases between them. The DNA for the CDR3 is TGTGCCTGTACCGGGACTGGCTCTTCCTACGAGCAGTACTTC. This gives the protein CACTGTGSSYEQYF.